A single sample is the source of the 11 T cell receptor beta chains below, sequenced in a study of T-cell reconstitution after alpha-beta-depleted transplantation in children. Unique molecular identifiers were built into the TCRbeta library. MiXCR, applied by TCRdb to the PCR reads, yields one record per CDR3 protein. The table records around 370,000 distinct CDR3 sequences, about a sixth of them present only once. The input for sequencing was PBMCs, mostly from graft donor cells, taken 360 days after TCRalphabeta/CD19-depleted stem cell transplant. These receptors came from a male patient aged 2-15 years who had a stem cell transplant for acute lymphoblastic leukemia, so the T cells may come from the graft donor.

In this sample, this clonotype turned up once. The genes are TRBV4-2 and TRBJ2-5; D might be TRBD2 (5 bases). Germline V gene lookup returns CDR1 LGHNA and CDR2 YNFKEQ. V lost 4 bases to trimming and J lost 4 bases, with 13 bases between them. This CDR3 is 14 amino acids long. DNA for the CDR3: TGTGCCAGCAGCCGCGAGGGTCGGGGAGAGACCCAGTACTTC. This sequence encodes CASSREGRGETQYF.

The chain couples TRBV6-1 to TRBJ2-7; 10 bases line up with TRBD2. In germline, CDR1 is MNHNS, CDR2 SASEGT. This CDR3 has 15 residues. V lost 4 bases, J lost 1 base, and 4 bases stayed unmatched. CDR3 loop: CASSAILAGSYEQYF. DNA for the CDR3: TGTGCCAGCAGTGCGATACTAGCGGGATCCTACGAGCAGTACTTC.

This clonotype was seen more than once but under ten times. The chain recombines TRBV7-2 with TRBJ2-7; tentatively, D is TRBD1 (6 bases). Deletions cut 5 bases from V and 0 bases from J, with 20 bases between. Germline lookup yields CDR1 SGHTA and CDR2 FQGNSA. This CDR3 has 17 residues. CDR3 in amino acids: CASSAHPGHSGSYEQYF. CDR3 sequence (DNA): TGTGCCAGCAGCGCTCACCCGGGACATTCGGGCTCCTACGAGCAGTACTTC.

This clonotype was seen at least ten times. The rearrangement joins TRBV12-3 or TRBV12-4 to TRBJ2-7, with D maybe TRBD2 (7 bases). V lost 8 bases to trimming and J lost 6 bases, with 20 bases between them. This CDR3 spans 14 amino acids. Here the CDR3 reads CASQAWGGLGEQYF. In nucleotides, the CDR3 is TGTGCCAGCCAAGCCTGGGGGGGCTTGGGCGAGCAGTACTTC.

This clonotype was seen more than once but under ten times. The genes are TRBV29-1 and TRBJ2-1, with a weak D call TRBD1 (5 bases). This CDR3 is built from 16 residues. Germline loops: CDR1 SQVTM, CDR2 ANQGSEA. Trimming stripped 0 bases from V and 6 bases from J, with 18 bases between. CDR3 sequence reads: CSVEEGWGPPRNEQFF. The DNA for the CDR3 is TGCAGCGTTGAAGAAGGGTGGGGCCCCCCGCGCAATGAGCAGTTCTTC.

This clonotype was counted between two and nine times. V and J are TRBV5-1 and TRBJ2-2; D may be TRBD2 (5 bases). This CDR3 region has 15 residues. Between the trimmed V and J ends, which lost 4 bases and 4 bases, there was a span of 14 bases. Germline CDR1 reads SGHRS; CDR2 reads YFSETQ. CDR3 in amino acids: CASSPAGVITGELFF. CDR3 bases: TGCGCCAGCAGCCCGGCCGGGGTAATCACCGGGGAGCTGTTTTTT.

The rearrangement uses TRBV25-1 and TRBJ1-2; 9 bases are shared with TRBD1. Germline V gene sequence: CDR1 MGHDK, CDR2 SYGVNS. V lost 5 bases, J lost 5 bases, and 6 bases stayed unmatched. The CDR3 totals 14 residues. CDR3 amino acids: CASSSGQGDYGYTF. For the CDR3, the DNA is TGTGCCAGCAGTTCGGGACAGGGCGATTATGGCTACACCTTC.

This clonotype was observed a few times. The chain has TRBV7-2 and TRBJ2-3, with TRBD2 identical over 8 bases. CDR1 SGHTA and CDR2 FQGNSA come from the germline V gene. The CDR3 is 16 residues long. V lost 5 bases to trimming and J lost 0 bases; unmatched junction nucleotides: 7. DNA for the CDR3: TGTGCCAGCAGCAGGCGCGGGAGGACTAGCACAGATACGCAGTATTTT. This gives the protein CASSRRGRTSTDTQYF.

Only a few counts were recorded for this clonotype. This chain joins TRBV28 and TRBJ2-1; D is ambiguous. Trimming pared 4 bases from V and 6 bases from J, leaving 7 bases between. The V gene's germline CDR1 is MDHEN and CDR2 SYDVKM. CDR3 size: 12 residues. CDR3 bases: TGTGCCAGCAGTTATAGTAGCAATGAGCAGTTCTTC. This translates into CASSYSSNEQFF.

This clonotype was seen at least ten times. The rearrangement links TRBV29-1 to TRBJ2-3; D perhaps matches TRBD1 (5 bases). V lost 5 bases and J 1 base, leaving 10 bases between the germline ends. Germline CDR1 reads SQVTM; CDR2 reads ANQGSEA. This CDR3 has 13 amino acids. Here the CDR3 DNA reads TGCAGCGTTCTCCTACAGGGCACAGATACGCAGTATTTT. This sequence encodes CSVLLQGTDTQYF.

The J gene is TRBJ2-7, the V gene TRBV28; D is possibly TRBD2 (5 bases). CDR1 is MDHEN, CDR2 SYDVKM, per germline. The CDR3 loop spans 15 amino acids. The V gene lost 1 base and the J gene lost 3 bases, with 13 bases spanning the gap. The CDR3 nucleotides are TGTGCCAGCAGTTTATCCGGAGGATCCTACTACGAGCAGTACTTC. Its protein product is CASSLSGGSYYEQYF.